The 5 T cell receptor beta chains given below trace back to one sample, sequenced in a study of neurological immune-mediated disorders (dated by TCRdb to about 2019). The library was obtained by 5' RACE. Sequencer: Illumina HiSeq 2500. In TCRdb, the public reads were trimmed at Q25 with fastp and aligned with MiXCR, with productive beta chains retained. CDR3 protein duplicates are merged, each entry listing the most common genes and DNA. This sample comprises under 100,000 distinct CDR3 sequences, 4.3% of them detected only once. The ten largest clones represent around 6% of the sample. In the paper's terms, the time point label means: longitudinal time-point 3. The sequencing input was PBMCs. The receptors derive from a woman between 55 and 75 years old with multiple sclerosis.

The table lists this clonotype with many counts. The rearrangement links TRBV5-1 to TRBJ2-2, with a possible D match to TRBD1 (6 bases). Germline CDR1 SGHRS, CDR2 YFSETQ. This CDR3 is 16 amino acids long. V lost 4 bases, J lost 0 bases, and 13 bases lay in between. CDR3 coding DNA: TGCGCCAGCAGCCCCCCCACAGGGACGAACACCGGGGAGCTGTTTTTT. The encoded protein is CASSPPTGTNTGELFF.

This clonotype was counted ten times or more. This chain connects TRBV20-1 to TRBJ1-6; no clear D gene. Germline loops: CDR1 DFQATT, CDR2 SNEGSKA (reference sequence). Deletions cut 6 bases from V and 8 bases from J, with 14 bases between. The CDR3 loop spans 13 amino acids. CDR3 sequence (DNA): TGCAGTGCCAAGCCCGAAGTGCATTCACCCCTCCACTTT. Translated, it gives CSAKPEVHSPLHF.

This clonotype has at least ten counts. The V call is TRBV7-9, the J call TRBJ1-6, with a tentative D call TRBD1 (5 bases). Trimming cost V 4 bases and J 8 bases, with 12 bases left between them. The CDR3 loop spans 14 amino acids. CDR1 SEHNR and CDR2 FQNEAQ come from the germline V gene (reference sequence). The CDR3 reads CASSSQSGDSPLHF. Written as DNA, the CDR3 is TGTGCCAGCAGCTCACAGTCGGGGGATTCACCCCTCCACTTT.

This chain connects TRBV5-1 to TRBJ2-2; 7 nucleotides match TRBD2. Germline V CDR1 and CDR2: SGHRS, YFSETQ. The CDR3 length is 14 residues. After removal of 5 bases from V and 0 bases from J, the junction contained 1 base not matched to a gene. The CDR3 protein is CASRGTTNTGELFF. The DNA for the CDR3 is TGCGCCAGCAGGGGGACTACGAACACCGGGGAGCTGTTTTTT. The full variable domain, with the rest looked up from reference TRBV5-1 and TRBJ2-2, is KAGVTQTPRYLIKTRGQQVTLSCSPISGHRSVSWYQQTPGQGLQFLFEYFSETQRNKGNFPGRFSGRQFSNSRSEMNVSTLELGDSALYLCASRGTTNTGELFFGEGSRLTVL.

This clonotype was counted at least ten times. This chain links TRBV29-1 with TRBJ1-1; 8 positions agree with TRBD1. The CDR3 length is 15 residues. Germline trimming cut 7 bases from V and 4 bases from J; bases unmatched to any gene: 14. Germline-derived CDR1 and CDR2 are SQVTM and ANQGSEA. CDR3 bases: TGCAGCGCTGACAACAAACAGGGGGTCTCCACTGAAGCTTTCTTT. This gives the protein CSADNKQGVSTEAFF.